Listed below are T cell receptor beta chains from one sample, sequenced in a study of CD8 T cells in ankylosing spondylitis. TCRdb redid the calling of the 5' RACE reads with MiXCR, one entry per CDR3 protein. This sample yields 250,000 to 300,000 distinct CDR3 sequences, of which 18% are seen a single time; around 32% belongs to the top ten. Sequenced sample: blood, either unsorted or a sorted T cell fraction (not recorded which). Receptors were obtained from a male donor with ankylosing spondylitis or in good health (not recorded which). CDR3s include the opening cysteine and the closing phenylalanine or tryptophan. The listing skips clone size in some rows; elsewhere it reads once, few, many or a size class.

j_call v_call clone_size cdr3_aa
TRBJ1-4 TRBV11-2 once CASSPVTSKWEKLFF
TRBJ2-1 TRBV9 once CASSVSGVSYNEQFF
TRBJ2-7 TRBV27 few CASSLGLSREQYF
TRBJ2-5 TRBV6-1 NA CASSEGTGLQETQYF
TRBJ2-4 TRBV7-2 NA CASSAPFSGKAKNIQYF
TRBJ1-1 TRBV7-9 NA CASSPGQADTEAFF
TRBJ2-7 TRBV19 NA CASSILQGSEQYF
TRBJ1-2 TRBV27 few CASSLFAQMGQIYGYTF
TRBJ1-1 TRBV20-1 NA CSANLGVTEAFF
TRBJ2-1 TRBV12-3/TRBV12-4 NA CASSSAGPWNEQFF
TRBJ1-1 TRBV27 NA CASSLGPSTEAFF
TRBJ2-2 TRBV27 NA CASSITLTSRRAGELFF
TRBJ1-5 TRBV20-1 NA CSAGVEWPQHF
TRBJ2-1 TRBV4-3 few CASSQDEGQGYYNEQFF
TRBJ2-7 TRBV5-1 NA CASSLGTSASRTYEQYF
TRBJ2-1 TRBV30 few CAWSRDLYNEQFF
TRBJ1-1 TRBV6-6 few CASSVNEAFF
TRBJ2-1 TRBV7-9 NA CASSLDRPGKNEQFF
TRBJ2-2 TRBV5-5 NA CASSSGRILTTGERFF
TRBJ1-5 TRBV28 NA CASSPELGQPQHF
TRBJ1-5 TRBV15 few CATSIPGQGASQPQHF
TRBJ2-1 TRBV6-1 few CASSAGGPTYNEQFF
TRBJ1-6 TRBV27 few CASRPLLGARSPLHF
TRBJ2-1 TRBV12-3/TRBV12-4 NA CASSFEGGPNNEQFF
TRBJ2-7 TRBV7-2 NA CASSYLGGDEQYF
TRBJ2-7 TRBV6-5 NA CASSYSTGYEQYF
TRBJ2-2 TRBV6-5 NA CASSPETGELFF
TRBJ2-2 TRBV7-2 NA CASSWRRGSGELFF
TRBJ2-7 TRBV19 NA CASSGESPGQPPYEQYF
TRBJ2-4 TRBV14 few CASSQDTGSDIQYF
TRBJ2-1 TRBV20-1 NA CSARGVSAVYYNEQFF
TRBJ2-5 TRBV7-9 NA CASSLAGGLEETQYF
TRBJ2-1 TRBV29-1 many CSVVSGEESYNEQFF
TRBJ2-5 TRBV12-3/TRBV12-4 NA CASRGTGDETQYF
TRBJ1-3 TRBV12-3/TRBV12-4 few CASEGDSGNTIYF
TRBJ2-2 TRBV12-3/TRBV12-4 NA CASSLGSGVVGELFF
TRBJ2-3 TRBV12-3/TRBV12-4 NA CASSSGLGGDTQYF
TRBJ1-4 TRBV4-1 few CASSQEPSLEGNEKLFF
TRBJ2-7 TRBV5-1 NA CASSLRPVRSYEQYF
TRBJ2-7 TRBV5-1 few CASSLTRWDSSYEQYF
TRBJ1-1 TRBV5-1 many CASSEPGALMNTEAFF
TRBJ2-2 TRBV10-3 few CATEAEGKTGELFF
TRBJ2-1 TRBV27 few CASSLSGLASYNEQFF